One and the same sample provided the 15 T cell receptor beta chains below, sequenced in a study of T cell repertoires in cytomegalovirus infection (dated by TCRdb to between 2017 and 2020). This specimen's treatment or condition label, interpreted: in vitro stimulation with specific CMV peptide epitopes to enrich CMV-specific T cells. Antigens for these TCRs are unknown. Sequencing instrument: Illumina HiSeq 1500. The raw public data were reprocessed by TCRdb itself: fastp quality trimming at Q25, MiXCR clonotype calling, in-frame beta chains only. Each CDR3 protein appears once, grouped with its most common genes and DNA. For this sample the table gives about a million distinct CDR3 sequences, of which 30% to 40% were detected only once. About an eighth of the sample comes from the top ten. The sequencing here drew on cultured CD8+ T cells from PBMCs, taken from culture after CMV antigen stimulation. These receptor sequences come from a human donor in good health (CMV status not recorded). Some clones in this sample may be carry-over from other donors' samples.

The chain carries TRBV6-2 or TRBV6-3 and TRBJ2-1, with 10 bases matching TRBD1. V lost 0 bases, J lost 6 bases, and 11 bases stayed unmatched. Germline CDR1 and CDR2: MNHEY and SVGEGT. The CDR3 is 18 residues long. CDR3 sequence (DNA): TGTGCCAGCAGTTACTCGTTCGGATCCCGGGACAGGGGCAATGAGCAGTTCTTC. Protein: CASSYSFGSRDRGNEQFF.

This clonotype is a singleton in its sample. Since a much larger clone is just one base distant, this may be a read error. The chain employs TRBV7-2 and TRBJ2-6; D may be TRBD1 (6 bases). In germline, CDR1 is SGHTA, CDR2 FQGNSA. This CDR3 comprises 18 residues. V lost 10 bases, J lost 1 base, and 23 bases lay in between. Here the CDR3 reads CANRLVPGQRSGANVLTF. In DNA, the CDR3 is TGTGCCAACAGGTTGGTTCCGGGACAACGATCTGGGGCCAACGTCCTGACTTTC.

The chain links TRBV5-6 to TRBJ2-1, with 8 bases that match TRBD2. The germline gives CDR1 SGHDT, CDR2 YYEEEE. V trimming: 3 bases; J trimming: 5 bases; junction bases outside the gene matches: 10. The CDR3 is 16 residues long. The CDR3 spells CASSSLERGIHNEQFF. The CDR3 nucleotides read TGTGCCAGCAGCTCCCTAGAGCGGGGGATCCACAATGAGCAGTTCTTC.

The chain carries TRBV7-6 and TRBJ1-2; D ambiguous. The CDR3 contains 14 residues. Between the trimmed V and J ends, which lost 0 bases and 4 bases, there was a span of 9 bases. Per the germline V gene, CDR1 is SGHVS and CDR2 is FNYEAQ. The CDR3 nucleotides read TGTGCCAGCAGCTTAGCACCTGGGGTCTATGGCTACACCTTC. This sequence encodes CASSLAPGVYGYTF. The entire variable domain, with the rest obtained from reference TRBV7-6 and TRBJ1-2, is as follows: GAGVSQSPRYKVTKRGQDVALRCDPISGHVSLYWYRQALGQGPEFLTYFNYEAQQDKSGLPNDRFSAERPEGSISTLTIQRTEQRDSAMYRCASSLAPGVYGYTFGSGTRLTVV.

The CDR3 reads CASSQGAGQETQYF. As DNA, the CDR3 is TGTGCCAGCAGCCAAGGGGCCGGACAAGAGACCCAGTACTTC. The genes are TRBV3-1 and TRBJ2-5; D is unresolved. Trimming stripped 1 base from V and 2 bases from J, with 8 bases between. The CDR3 covers 14 residues. Germline V gene data show CDR1 as LGHDT and CDR2 as YNNKEL (reference sequence).

The gene calls are TRBV27 and TRBJ2-5; D gene unclear. CDR1 MNHEY and CDR2 SMNVEV come from the germline V gene (reference sequence). The V end lost 0 bases, the J end lost 6 bases, and 8 bases lay between the germline ends. CDR3 length: 13 amino acids. CDR3 loop: CASSLSLGQTQYF. CDR3 nucleotides: TGTGCCAGCAGTTTATCGCTCGGGCAGACCCAGTACTTC.

This chain uses TRBV2 with TRBJ2-3; TRBD2 matches at 8 bases. Germline V gene sequence: CDR1 SNHLY, CDR2 FYNNEI. V shed 6 bases and J 5 bases; nucleotides not matched to a gene: 4. This CDR3 is built from 13 residues. Written as DNA, the CDR3 is TGTGCCAGCAGCCCGCGGGGGGTAGATACGCAGTATTTT. Translating it yields CASSPRGVDTQYF.

The V gene is TRBV2, the J gene TRBJ2-1; 7 nucleotides align to TRBD2. Trimming cost V 8 bases and J 0 bases; bases outside gene matches: 7. The CDR3 sequence is 15 residues long. Germline-derived CDR1 and CDR2 are SNHLY and FYNNEI. The chain's CDR3 is CASGLAASSYNEQFF. The CDR3 DNA sequence: TGTGCCAGCGGCCTAGCGGCGAGCTCCTACAATGAGCAGTTCTTC.

The chain uses TRBV4-1 and TRBJ1-4, with D hard to call. This CDR3 spans 14 amino acids. In germline, CDR1 is MGHRA, CDR2 YSYEKL. Between the trimmed V and J ends, which lost 0 bases and 0 bases, there was a span of 2 bases. CDR3 amino acids: CASSQDSTNEKLFF. The CDR3 DNA is TGCGCCAGCAGCCAAGACTCAACTAATGAAAAACTGTTTTTT.

There are a few counts of this clonotype. This chain joins TRBV12-3 or TRBV12-4 and TRBJ2-5; D possibly corresponds to TRBD2 (5 bases). The V gene lost 2 bases and the J gene lost 2 bases, with 12 bases spanning the gap. The CDR3 runs 15 residues. CDR3 DNA: TGTGCCAGCAGTTTACCCGACGGACTTCAAGAGACCCAGTACTTC. This codes for CASSLPDGLQETQYF.

The chain joins TRBV6-1 to TRBJ1-3; 7 bases align to TRBD1. Germline V gene data show CDR1 as MNHNS and CDR2 as SASEGT. After removal of 4 bases from V and 0 bases from J, the junction contained 3 bases not matched to a gene. The CDR3 runs to 15 residues. In DNA, the CDR3 is TGTGCCAGCAGTGGTTGGGACAGCTCTGGAAACACCATATATTTT. It codes for CASSGWDSSGNTIYF.

The chain links TRBV6-5 to TRBJ1-4; unclear D gene. V was trimmed by 4 bases and J by 7 bases, leaving 10 bases between them. Germline CDR1 and CDR2: MNHEY and SVGAGI. CDR3 length: 13 residues. In DNA form, the CDR3 reads TGTGCCAGCAGTTTGCGCCAGCCTGAAAAACTGTTTTTT. Protein sequence: CASSLRQPEKLFF.

The rearrangement links TRBV7-9 to TRBJ2-7; 9 bases align to TRBD1. CDR1 is SEHNR and CDR2 is FQNEAQ in the germline V gene (reference sequence). The CDR3 extends over 13 amino acids. With 3 bases clipped from V and 5 bases from J, the junction kept 2 bases outside the gene matches. The CDR3 reads CASSFDRGDEQYF. CDR3 DNA sequence: TGTGCCAGCAGCTTCGACAGGGGGGACGAGCAGTACTTC.

This clonotype occurred many times. The rearrangement links TRBV12-3 or TRBV12-4 to TRBJ2-3, with 9 bases aligning to TRBD1. V lost 3 bases and J lost 8; bases outside the gene matches: 3. CDR3 length: 13 residues. The CDR3 DNA is TGTGCCAGCAGTTTTGCGGGACAGGGTACGCAGTATTTT. Amino acid sequence: CASSFAGQGTQYF.

This clonotype was detected once. In nucleotides, the CDR3 is TGTGCCAGCAGCCCATATGGGGGGCTTACCTACGAGCAGTACTTC. As protein: CASSPYGGLTYEQYF. V and J are TRBV5-5 and TRBJ2-7; possibly TRBD1 or TRBD2 for D (6 bases each). The V end lost 4 bases, the J end lost 2 bases, and 16 bases lay between the germline ends. In germline, CDR1 is SGHKS, CDR2 YYEKEE (reference sequence). The CDR3 has 15 amino acids.